Following are 11 T cell receptor beta chains from one sample sequenced in a study of cytomegalovirus exposure and HLA in healthy donors. PCR employed 60 Vbeta and 13 Jbeta primers. This table comes from immunoSEQ multiplex PCR, and its TCRdb copy is limited to in-frame clones, with some not included. In the table there are 77,000 or so clones, roughly 82% of which are singletons. Source material: PBMCs. These receptors came from a man in his 70s in good health and CMV-seropositive.

This chain connects TRBV6-4 to TRBJ1-2, with a possible D match to TRBD1 (5 bases). Per germline, CDR1 MRHNA and CDR2 SNTAGT. The CDR3 totals 13 residues. Trimming took off 4 bases at V and 7 bases at J, with 13 bases between the two ends. CDR3 DNA: TGTGCCAGCAGTGCCAGGGAGGGACTTGGCTACACCTTC. Amino acids: CASSAREGLGYTF.

The chain couples TRBV5-1 to TRBJ2-7, with a possible D match to TRBD1 (5 bases). Trimming stripped 2 bases from V and 6 bases from J, with 15 bases between. This CDR3 comprises 14 residues. CDR1 is SGHRS and CDR2 is YFSETQ in the germline V gene. For the CDR3, the DNA is TGCGCCAGCAGCTTATTAGGGGCCCCGGGCGAGCAGTACTTC. Protein product: CASSLLGAPGEQYF.

The rearrangement links TRBV18 to TRBJ1-2; no clear D gene. The V gene lost 4 bases and the J gene lost 4 bases, with 13 bases spanning the gap. The V gene's germline CDR1 is KGHSH and CDR2 LQKENI. The length of the CDR3 is 14 residues. The CDR3 reads CASSRVEATYGYTF. The DNA for the CDR3 is TGTGCCAGCTCACGGGTTGAGGCTACCTATGGCTACACCTTC.

The chain has TRBV10-1 and TRBJ2-2; D gene ambiguous. V lost 1 base to trimming and J lost 4 bases, with 10 bases between them. CDR3 length: 15 amino acids. Germline assignment: CDR1 WNHNN and CDR2 SYGVQD (reference sequence). The CDR3 region has the DNA TGCGCCAGCAGTGAGTTAGGAGTGGGCACCGGGGAGCTGTTTTTT. Protein: CASSELGVGTGELFF.

This clone was seen only a few times. V gene TRBV5-1 combines with J gene TRBJ1-5; a weak D match, TRBD1 (5 bases). The V end lost 4 bases, the J end lost 3 bases, and 11 bases lay between the germline ends. This CDR3 comprises 14 residues. CDR1 and CDR2 from the germline V gene are SGHRS and YFSETQ. The CDR3 nucleotides read TGCGCCAGCAGCCCGGACACTCACAATCAGCCCCAGCATTTT. It translates to CASSPDTHNQPQHF.

The CDR3 sequence is CASSSQGNYGYTF. In DNA form, the CDR3 reads TGTGCCAGCAGCTCCCAGGGTAACTATGGCTACACCTTC. This chain links TRBV5-4 with TRBJ1-2, with D perhaps matching TRBD1 (5 bases). V lost 3 bases to trimming and J lost 1 base, with 7 bases between them. CDR3 length equals 13 residues. Germline V CDR1 and CDR2: SGHNT, YYREEE (reference sequence).

This chain connects TRBV5-3 to TRBJ2-7, with 11 bases lining up with TRBD2. TRBV5-3 has ORF status, its function being uncertain. This CDR3 region has 16 residues. With 9 bases clipped from V and 0 bases from J, the junction kept 11 bases outside the gene matches. Written as DNA, the CDR3 is TGTGCCACCCGCATAAAACTAGCGGGAGTCTCCTACGAGCAGTACTTC. Translation gives CATRIKLAGVSYEQYF.

This chain connects TRBV5-6 to TRBJ2-3; no reliable D call. The V end was cut by 4 bases, the J end by 2 bases, with 11 bases between. Germline CDR1 and CDR2: SGHDT and YYEEEE. This CDR3 contains 14 residues. CDR3 coding DNA: TGTGCCAGCAGCACACGACAATTCACAGATACGCAGTATTTT. Translating it yields CASSTRQFTDTQYF.

The rearrangement links TRBV7-8 to TRBJ1-2, with TRBD1 identical over 8 bases. Germline V gene lookup returns CDR1 SGHVS and CDR2 FQNEAQ. The CDR3 has 14 amino acids. The junction had 6 bases not matched to a gene; V was cut back by 1 base and J by 8 bases. The CDR3 bases are TGTGCCAGCAGCTTAGGGCAGGGGGCCAGGGGCTACACCTTC. Its translation is CASSLGQGARGYTF.

The V call is TRBV7-2, the J call TRBJ2-1; 7 nucleotides line up with TRBD1. V was clipped by 4 bases and J by 1 base; unmatched bases: 13. This CDR3 contains 18 residues. Germline V gives CDR1 SGHTA, CDR2 FQGNSA. CDR3 protein: CASSSEDDRAGSYNEQFF. CDR3 coding DNA: TGTGCCAGCAGCTCGGAAGACGACAGGGCAGGGTCCTACAATGAGCAGTTCTTC.

The V call is TRBV7-9, the J call TRBJ2-7, with 10 bases lining up with TRBD2. CDR1 SEHNR and CDR2 FQNEAQ come from the germline V gene (reference sequence). V was pared by 2 bases and J by 6 bases, with 4 bases of the junction left unmatched. This CDR3 has 14 residues. CDR3 loop: CASSLLAGAAEQYF. CDR3 bases: TGTGCCAGCAGCTTACTAGCGGGAGCTGCCGAGCAGTACTTC.